This record looks at one TCR beta chain sequence and its context. Its antigen remains undetermined. No base quality values were provided; no much bigger clone lies one nucleotide off. These data come from a study of human T cells and chemical hapten exposure (dated by TCRdb to about 2021). Regarding the research as a whole: For sensitization, 2% DPC in acetone was applied to a 2 cm by 2 cm area of upper inner arm skin. Around 29 alopecia patients provided blood for TCR sequencing at one to four time points (pre-sensitization, 2, 6 and 24 weeks). Blood samples were taken from patients before sensitization (week 0) and at 2, 6 and about 24 weeks after DPC sensitization. Libraries were pooled for sequencing, and per-sample TCR yields varied mainly because of small differences in library volumes within the pool. Throughout the study period of approximately 23 weeks, patients also received therapeutic DPC doses to the scalp every week. Patch tests used Finn chambers with 0.01% DPC on the upper back, scored after 6 days by International Contact Dermatitis Research Group standards. Most of the patients in the cohort were female, and the cohort covered alopecia areata with under or over 50% scalp involvement, alopecia totalis and alopecia universalis. This study followed changes in the peripheral blood TCR repertoire in vivo during primary and secondary sensitization of alopecia patients to the hapten diphenylcyclopropenone (DPC).

Points the paper makes about the study in general: Patch test score was positively correlated with the number of PT1 expanded TCRs, with significance at thresholds 8, 16 and 32 but not at 4. Expanded TCRs formed significantly more large CDR3 similarity clusters than pre-sensitization or healthy control sets, consistent with antigen-driven responses. The number of TCRs above 1 in 1000 frequency did not change with DPC sensitization; there was no evidence of global repertoire structure alterations. Alopecia, a presumed autoimmune disease, was present in all patients, so the immune response of the patients might differ from that of healthy individuals. After repeated subsampling, changes were observed in the strength of the expansion versus patch-test correlation and in the threshold at which the correlation became significant.

Receptor libraries were prepared by RACE. TCRdb shows the sequencer as NextSeq 500. Library preparation attached unique molecular identifiers to individual cDNA molecules for quantitative, reproducible TCR counting. Each blood RNA sample was used to sequence both TCR alpha and TCR beta chains. Per the source publication's procedure: The median number of TCRs per sample was around 96,000, ranging from about 20,000 to 700,000. V, J and CDR3 annotation of the TCR reads was performed with the Decombinator software suite. To make PS versus PT1 abundance plots, every sample was subsampled to the same number of TCRs (28,000). TCRs were defined as expanded if absent before sensitization and observed at least eight times at the 2-week time point. The public reads were quality trimmed at Q25 with fastp and then assembled into clones with MiXCR by TCRdb, keeping productive beta chains. Rows with a matching CDR3 protein are joined into one entry that keeps the most common DNA and genes. In this record, the V and J calls reflect TCRdb's handling and not the investigators' own analysis. The table for this sample lists about 380,000 distinct CDR3 sequences; 4% to 6% of them were counted only once. The ten largest clones take up just over 2.5% of the sample.

Read against the paper, the sample's time point label means: pre-sensitization, week 0. The treatment or condition label here, explained by the study, means: therapeutic diphenylcyclopropenone sensitization with weekly scalp DPC. At each patch-test visit, blood was drawn before the patch test was applied. Patients were considered eligible if aged 18 to 70, diagnosed with alopecia and deemed suitable for DPC therapy, and patients were excluded if pregnant. Total RNA was isolated from unfractionated whole blood collected in Tempus Blood RNA tubes. The CDR3 goes from the cysteine to the phenylalanine over 12 residues. Only the CDR3 DNA stays, 36 bases, in frame from base 1. From a lookup of the germline V gene, CDR1 and CDR2 are KGHSH and LQKENI. V drops 7 bases and J drops 3 bases, leaving 9 bases in between.

The clonotype was recovered from a woman aged 50 to 60 with alopecia areata. Some clones in this sample may be carry-over from other donors' samples. The source was whole blood, collected in connection with sensitization to the hapten diphenylcyclopropenone (DPC). Here the chain combines TRBV18 and TRBJ1-2; no D gene is confidently identified. The DNA reads TGTGCCAGCTTCGGCCCCGACTATGGCTACACCTTC. This codes for CASFGPDYGYTF.